The 17 T cell receptor beta chains presented below share a single source sample, sequenced in a study of T cell responses to AZD1222 COVID-19 vaccine. The method was immunoSEQ multiplex PCR; TCRdb's version includes in-frame clones alone and lacks a portion of them. The table includes around 99,000 clones, roughly nine tenths detected once. The sample was peripheral blood, taken 28 days after the second AZD1222 dose. Every receptor here comes from an adult who received the AZD1222 COVID-19 vaccine.

The gene calls are TRBV7-9 and TRBJ2-2; 10 bases are a match to TRBD1. V was pared by 5 bases and J by 3 bases, with 6 bases of the junction left unmatched. The CDR3 totals 16 residues. The V gene's germline CDR1 is SEHNR and CDR2 FQNEAQ (reference sequence). CDR3 DNA sequence: TGTGCCAGCAGCCCTCGGACAGGGGGGGACACCGGGGAGCTGTTTTTT. Its translation: CASSPRTGGDTGELFF.

This chain uses TRBV9 with TRBJ2-7; TRBD2 might be the D (6 bases). The germline gives CDR1 SGDLS, CDR2 YYNGEE. The CDR3 length is 15 residues. V lost 0 bases and J 3 bases, leaving 13 bases between the germline ends. The CDR3 spells CASSVAPGAVYEQYF. Here the CDR3 DNA reads TGTGCCAGCAGCGTAGCTCCGGGAGCGGTCTACGAGCAGTACTTC.

CDR3 region: CASSFQGYHNEQFF. The CDR3 bases are TGTGCCAGCAGTTTCCAGGGGTACCACAATGAGCAGTTCTTC. The chain has TRBV27 and TRBJ2-1, with D perhaps TRBD1 (6 bases). Deletions cut 3 bases from V and 5 bases from J, with 11 bases between. Germline CDR1 reads MNHEY; CDR2 reads SMNVEV (reference sequence). The CDR3 spans 14 residues.

In nucleotides, the CDR3 is TGTGCCAGCAGCTTAGATCCGAGGTCCGGAGGCGAGCAGTACTTC. The encoded protein is CASSLDPRSGGEQYF. The chain links TRBV7-2 to TRBJ2-7; D might be TRBD2 (5 bases). V was shortened by 1 base and J by 6 bases, with 16 bases between the two germline ends. The CDR3 totals 15 residues. Germline-derived CDR1 and CDR2 are SGHTA and FQGNSA.

This sequence joins TRBV19 and TRBJ1-1, with 7 positions matching TRBD1. The trim removed 6 bases at V and 4 bases at J, leaving 5 bases unmatched. The CDR3 has 13 amino acids. CDR1 LNHDA and CDR2 SQIVND come from the germline V gene (reference sequence). CDR3 sequence reads: CASSVDRATEAFF. CDR3 coding DNA: TGTGCCAGTAGCGTCGACAGGGCCACTGAAGCTTTCTTT.

This rearrangement joins TRBV10-2 to TRBJ1-2; no firm D call. Germline values: CDR1 WSHSY, CDR2 SAAADI. This CDR3 spans 14 amino acids. V was trimmed by 0 bases and J by 2 bases, leaving 7 bases between them. In DNA, the CDR3 is TGCGCCAGCAGTGAGTCGAAGGACAACTATGGCTACACCTTC. This encodes CASSESKDNYGYTF.

The chain is built from TRBV19 and TRBJ1-5; possibly TRBD1 for D (5 bases). Between the trimmed V and J ends, which lost 3 bases and 1 base, there was a span of 13 bases. The V gene's germline CDR1 is LNHDA and CDR2 SQIVND (reference sequence). This CDR3 has 16 amino acids. CDR3 DNA: TGTGCCAGTAGTATGGGGGGGTTATGGAGCAATCAGCCCCAGCATTTT. Translated: CASSMGGLWSNQPQHF. Using reference TRBV19 and TRBJ1-5 for the parts outside the CDR3, the full variable domain is DGGITQSPKYLFRKEGQNVTLSCEQNLNHDAMYWYRQDPGQGLRLIYYSQIVNDFQKGDIAEGYSVSREKKESFPLTVTSAQKNPTAFYLCASSMGGLWSNQPQHFGDGTRLSIL.

V gene TRBV27 combines with J gene TRBJ2-7; 9 nucleotides match TRBD2. Germline-derived CDR1 and CDR2 are MNHEY and SMNVEV (reference sequence). V gave up 6 bases and J gave up 1 base; unmatched junction bases: 4. The CDR3 spans 14 residues. CDR3 region: CASSLSGSSYEQYF. The DNA of the CDR3 is TGTGCCAGCAGCCTTAGCGGGAGTTCCTACGAGCAGTACTTC.

The rearrangement joins TRBV5-1 to TRBJ1-1, with D perhaps TRBD1 (5 bases). The V end lost 1 base, the J end lost 6 bases, and 10 bases lay between the germline ends. The CDR3 length is 13 residues. Germline V gene sequence: CDR1 SGHRS, CDR2 YFSETQ. The CDR3 DNA reads as TGCGCCAGCAGCTTGTCAGGGAGGGCTGAAGCTTTCTTT. It specifies CASSLSGRAEAFF.

The chain carries TRBV30 and TRBJ1-5; D remains ambiguous. Trimming removed 1 base at V and 1 base at J, with 5 bases between. The length of the CDR3 is 13 residues. CDR1 GTSNPN and CDR2 SVGIG come from the germline V gene (reference sequence). The CDR3 DNA reads TGTGCCTGGAGTGGTCAGAGCAATCAGCCCCAGCATTTT. Translating gives CAWSGQSNQPQHF.

The rearrangement links TRBV5-1 to TRBJ1-4, with D perhaps TRBD1 (6 bases). The germline V gene has CDR1 SGHRS and CDR2 YFSETQ. V lost 6 bases and J lost 0, with 12 bases in between. This CDR3 comprises 15 residues. The CDR3 DNA reads as TGCGCCAGCAACACAGGGAGAGCAACTAATGAAAAACTGTTTTTT. This gives the protein CASNTGRATNEKLFF. The whole variable domain, remainder taken from reference TRBV5-1 and TRBJ1-4, is KAGVTQTPRYLIKTRGQQVTLSCSPISGHRSVSWYQQTPGQGLQFLFEYFSETQRNKGNFPGRFSGRQFSNSRSEMNVSTLELGDSALYLCASNTGRATNEKLFFGSGTQLSVL.

This chain links TRBV28 with TRBJ2-7; 10 nucleotides line up with TRBD2. The junction had 3 bases not matched to a gene; V was cut back by 1 base and J by 3 bases. This CDR3 contains 15 residues. CDR1 is MDHEN, CDR2 SYDVKM, per germline. DNA of the CDR3: TGTGCCAGCAGTTTATTGGCTAGCGGGAGCTACGAGCAGTACTTC. This translates into CASSLLASGSYEQYF.

This clone was observed a single time. The chain couples TRBV28 to TRBJ2-7; no reliable D call. The V end lost 6 bases, the J end lost 0 bases, and 15 bases lay between the germline ends. This CDR3 has 15 residues. Germline CDR1 reads MDHEN; CDR2 reads SYDVKM. The CDR3 DNA reads TGTGCCAGCAGCTCGTGGCGAGTTAACTCCTACGAGCAGTACTTC. Protein sequence: CASSSWRVNSYEQYF.

This clone appeared once. The chain employs TRBV5-1 and TRBJ2-1; 11 bases map to TRBD2. This CDR3 comprises 15 residues. Trimming took 3 bases from V and 5 from J; bases not matched to a gene: 4. Germline CDR1 reads SGHRS; CDR2 reads YFSETQ. The CDR3 region is CASSSGTSGHNEQFF. CDR3 nucleotide sequence: TGCGCCAGCAGCTCCGGGACTAGCGGCCACAATGAGCAGTTCTTC.

The rearrangement links TRBV19 to TRBJ2-2, with TRBD2 matching 11 bases. The CDR3 is made up of 16 amino acids. Germline CDR1 LNHDA, CDR2 SQIVND (reference sequence). The V segment lost 11 bases and the J segment 0 bases; nucleotides outside the gene matches: 8. The CDR3 coding sequence is TGTGCCGCGGGCCGACTAGCGGGAACGAACACCGGGGAGCTGTTTTTT. This codes for CAAGRLAGTNTGELFF.

The J gene is TRBJ1-1, the V gene TRBV6-5; the D gene is possibly TRBD1 (5 bases). Germline CDR1 and CDR2: MNHEY and SVGAGI. This CDR3 contains 13 residues. Trimming cost V 8 bases and J 5 bases, with 15 bases left between them. The DNA of the CDR3 is TGTGCCAGCTGGTCAGGGCTATTGACTGAAGCTTTCTTT. As protein: CASWSGLLTEAFF.

The rearrangement links TRBV7-8 to TRBJ2-2, with D unclear. Per the germline V gene, CDR1 is SGHVS and CDR2 is FQNEAQ. This CDR3 is 12 amino acids long. Trimming removed 3 bases from V and 7 bases from J, with 6 bases in between. The CDR3 protein is CASSFSNGELFF. In DNA, the CDR3 is TGTGCCAGCAGCTTCTCAAACGGGGAGCTGTTTTTT.